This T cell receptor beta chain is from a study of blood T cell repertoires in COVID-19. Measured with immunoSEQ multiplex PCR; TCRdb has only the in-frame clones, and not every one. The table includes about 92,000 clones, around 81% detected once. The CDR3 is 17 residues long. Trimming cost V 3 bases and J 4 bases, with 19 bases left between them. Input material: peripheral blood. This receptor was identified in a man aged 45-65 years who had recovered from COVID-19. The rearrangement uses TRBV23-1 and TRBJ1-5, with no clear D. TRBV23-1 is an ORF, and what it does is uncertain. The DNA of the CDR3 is TGCGCCAGCAGTCAGCCCTCAAGGAGGGAAACTAATCAGCCCCAGCATTTT. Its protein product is CASSQPSRRETNQPQHF.